This T cell receptor (beta chain) was identified in a study of identical twins. Study-level results: For cord blood, abundant beta clonotypes had fewer insertions, unlike memory repertoires, which showed none.

Template switching created a universal primer site, and the cDNA included unique molecular identifiers. TCRdb independently ran MiXCR on the 5' RACE reads; one entry per CDR3 protein. The table records a few hundred thousand distinct CDR3 sequences, about 12% of them present only once. Donors were all healthy Caucasians. Germline V CDR1 and CDR2: SGHDT, YYEEEE. Trimming removed 2 bases from V and 2 bases from J, with 11 bases in between. This CDR3 has 14 amino acids. Points on this clonotype: Its target is not known.

These data also featured in a second study, about yellow fever vaccine responses in identical twins. As that report states: In identical twins, vaccine T cell responses appeared partly shared and partly individual.

Sequenced material: memory (CD45RO+) T cells sorted from blood. The chain carries TRBV5-6 and TRBJ2-7, with D tentatively TRBD2 (6 bases). The receptor was isolated from a woman under 30 in good health. CDR3 residues: CASSFLGLTYEQYF. CDR3 DNA sequence: TGTGCCAGCAGCTTCCTGGGACTGACCTACGAGCAGTACTTC.